The 9 T cell receptor beta chains below were found in one sample sequenced in a study of a mutant IDH1 vaccine in newly diagnosed glioma. Profiling relied on immunoSEQ multiplex PCR, and the TCRdb table lists in-frame clones only, not all of them. The sample shows some 46,000 clones, about 92% of them seen only once. What these receptors recognize is not known. Regarding time point: week 35, safety follow-up. Topical imiquimod was applied with each vaccine dose, which held 300 ug of mutant IDH1 20-mer peptide. The material was PBMCs, obtained from a glioma patient whose treatment included an IDH1 peptide vaccine. These receptors all stem from a man aged 50-60 years with glioma.

The chain combines TRBV25-1 with TRBJ2-3; D ambiguous. V lost 2 bases and J lost 4, with 16 bases in between. CDR3 length: 16 amino acids. The germline V gene encodes CDR1 MGHDK and CDR2 SYGVNS. The CDR3 coding sequence is TGTGCCAGCAGTGAAGGGCGGCTAGTCCAGGCAGATACGCAGTATTTT. Translating it yields CASSEGRLVQADTQYF.

The genes are TRBV7-2 and TRBJ2-2, with D perhaps TRBD1 (5 bases). CDR3 size: 15 residues. Trimming removed 5 bases from V and 1 base from J, with 11 bases in between. CDR1 is SGHTA, CDR2 FQGNSA, per germline. In nucleotides, the CDR3 is TGTGCCAGCAGCCTAAGGGGAATGAACACCGGGGAGCTGTTTTTT. Its translation is CASSLRGMNTGELFF.

The chain carries TRBV7-2 and TRBJ2-1; D uncertain. Between the trimmed V and J ends, which lost 0 bases and 8 bases, there was a span of 11 bases. Germline CDR1 and CDR2: SGHTA and FQGNSA. The CDR3 has 14 residues. CDR3 in amino acids: CASSLAAGGHEQFF. For the CDR3, the DNA is TGTGCCAGCAGCTTAGCTGCTGGTGGGCATGAGCAGTTCTTC.

The V and J genes are TRBV4-1 and TRBJ2-7; D remains ambiguous. This CDR3 spans 13 amino acids. The germline V gene has CDR1 MGHRA and CDR2 YSYEKL. Trimming cost V 0 bases and J 3 bases, with 6 bases left between them. CDR3 sequence: CASSQENSYEQYF. Written as DNA, the CDR3 is TGCGCCAGCAGCCAAGAAAACAGCTACGAGCAGTACTTC.

In its sample, this clone was seen once. The genes are TRBV4-3 and TRBJ2-3, with TRBD2 matching over 7 bases. The CDR3 is 17 residues long. With 0 bases clipped from V and 4 bases from J, the junction kept 10 bases outside the gene matches. Looked up from germline, CDR1 is LGHNA and CDR2 is YSLEER. The CDR3 bases are TGCGCCAGCAGCCAAGATAGGCACACGGGGAGGGCAGATACGCAGTATTTT. Encoded protein: CASSQDRHTGRADTQYF.

The chain combines TRBV5-8 with TRBJ1-5, with 9 bases that match TRBD1. The CDR3 has 15 amino acids. Looked up from germline, CDR1 is SGHTS and CDR2 is YDEGEE. Unmatched junction bases numbered 8, after V lost 4 bases and J lost 6 bases. The CDR3 is CASSRGQGRAQPQHF. The CDR3 nucleotides read TGTGCCAGCAGCAGAGGACAGGGGAGGGCTCAGCCCCAGCATTTT.

The CDR3 region has the DNA TGCAGCGTTGAAGAGGGGCAGGGCCCTAACTATGGCTACACCTTC. Amino acids: CSVEEGQGPNYGYTF. The V and J genes are TRBV29-1 and TRBJ1-2; possible D gene TRBD1, 5 bases. V was pared by 0 bases and J by 0 bases, with 11 bases between. The germline V gene has CDR1 SQVTM and CDR2 ANQGSEA. This CDR3 spans 15 amino acids.

This sequence joins TRBV27 and TRBJ1-1, with D hard to call. The length of the CDR3 is 12 residues. Trimming cost V 9 bases and J 1 base, with 9 bases left between them. Per the germline V gene, CDR1 is MNHEY and CDR2 is SMNVEV (reference sequence). Here the CDR3 reads CASWRPNTEAFF. The CDR3 region has the DNA TGTGCCAGTTGGAGACCGAACACTGAAGCTTTCTTT.

The chain uses TRBV2 and TRBJ1-2; 10 bases are shared with TRBD1. With V trimmed by 5 bases and J by 2 bases, 5 bases remained unmatched. This CDR3 comprises 15 residues. Germline V gene sequence: CDR1 SNHLY, CDR2 FYNNEI. The CDR3 sequence: CASSSRDRGNYGYTF. CDR3 bases: TGTGCCAGCAGTTCCCGGGACAGGGGCAACTATGGCTACACCTTC.